This T cell receptor beta chain is from a study of CD8 T cells in Susac syndrome (dated by TCRdb to about 2019). In the study overall: Repertoire sequencing was used to test whether CD8+ T cell activation and differentiation in Susac syndrome was antigen driven. Clonality of the CD8+ T cell repertoire was compared between roughly twelve healthy donors, about 14 Susac syndrome patients and approximately 16 multiple sclerosis patients.

Reading the germline V gene (reference sequence) gives CDR1 SSHAT and CDR2 FNYEAQ. Including cysteine and phenylalanine, the CDR3 has 14 amino acids. Only CDR3 DNA is held: 42 bases, read in frame from base 1. The V and J ends are trimmed by 1 base and 4 bases, leaving 10 bases between them. Peripheral blood CD8+ and CD4+ T cells from healthy donors, Susac syndrome patients and multiple sclerosis patients were profiled by high-throughput TCR beta sequencing. Healthy donors were age- and sex-matched controls. Bulk CD8+ and CD4+ T cells were purified by magnetic negative isolation, while CD8+ TEMRA cells were enriched using FACS. Blood was collected in EDTA tubes and processed within 24 hours, with PBMCs isolated through density gradient centrifugation. PBMCs intended for TCR sequencing were cryopreserved in liquid nitrogen and thawed later in a water bath at 37 degrees C. The sorted or isolated CD4+, CD8+ and CD8+ TEMRA cells reached a purity of at least 90%.

A word on this clonotype: The antigen this receptor binds is unknown. The record has no base qualities; no much larger clone is one base away.

General findings and caveats noted by the study authors: The study acknowledged that relatively few individuals were included in the TCR sequencing and HLA analysis.

RNA was extracted using the RNeasy kit, and roughly 0.45 to 1 microgram was reverse transcribed with random hexamers. The immunoSEQ multiplex PCR assay, covering 54 Vbeta and 13 Jbeta segments, was used to amplify TCR beta CDR3 regions. Bias from PCR amplification was corrected by using a synthetic template baseline for primer optimization and for computational correction. Per the authors' processing: Reads were annotated to V, D and J genes per IMGT and analyzed with immunoSEQ Analyzer, keeping only productive sequences. To calculate clonality, Shannon entropy was normalized by log2 of the number of productive unique sequences and then subtracted from one. For each patient and control, public and private clones were evaluated within the 100 most prevalent clones. A clone was defined as Susac-specific if it was absent from the healthy and MS cohorts, from roughly 1,000 published viral clones and from other ImmuneACCESS disease sequences. TCRdb reanalyzed the raw reads on its own, using fastp at Q25 for trimming and MiXCR for clone calling, and kept in-frame beta chains. Rows merge per CDR3 protein into single entries with the most common DNA and genes. The V and J calls, along with clone size, are taken from TCRdb and not from the paper's own processing. This sample lists 50,000 to 60,000 distinct CDR3 sequences; around 90% were detected once. The ten largest make up just under 0.2% of the sample.

The chain was built from TRBV7-7 and TRBJ2-5; a tentative D call is TRBD2 (7 bases match). The TCR sequence derives from a human donor in good health. The specimen was CD8+ T cells from PBMCs. For the CDR3, the sequence is CASSLGGGRETQYF. The nucleotide sequence is TGTGCCAGCAGCTTAGGGGGGGGCCGAGAGACCCAGTACTTC.